This T cell receptor (beta chain) originates from a study of T cell responses to AZD1222 COVID-19 vaccine. Findings and caveats of the study: Seropositive status at baseline applied to only a handful of AZD1222 recipients. Reportedly, nearly half the spike-specific TCRs target unmutated variant regions. Spike-specific TCR breadth and depth both grew after two AZD1222 doses. The sample set comprised mostly white British donors with more females, and clonal diversity was possibly underestimated.

Regarding this clone: The target antigen is unknown.

Germline CDR1 and CDR2: SNHLY and FYNNEI. The junction had 12 bases not matched to a gene; V was cut back by 4 bases and J by 4 bases. This CDR3 is 17 amino acids long. Assay: immunoSEQ multiplex PCR; the TCRdb copy retains only in-frame clones and omits some. Of some 120,000 clones listed, roughly 85% were seen once; the top ten hold under 4.5%. This sequence was found in an adult in good health. The V and J genes are TRBV2 and TRBJ1-1; 10 bases match TRBD1. Sample: peripheral blood, taken on day 0 of MenACWY control vaccination. DNA for the CDR3: TGTGCCAGCAGTGCACTTCCCCCGGGACAGGGGTTCACTGAAGCTTTCTTT. This encodes CASSALPPGQGFTEAFF. The entire variable domain, with the rest obtained from reference TRBV2 and TRBJ1-1, is as follows: EPEVTQTPSHQVTQMGQEVILRCVPISNHLYFYWYRQILGQKVEFLVSFYNNEISEKSEIFDDQFSVERPDGSNFTLKIRSTKLEDSAMYFCASSALPPGQGFTEAFFGQGTRLTVV.